This T cell receptor beta chain was retrieved from a study of T-cell memory formation after mild COVID-19. TCRdb used MiXCR to reprocess the 5' RACE reads, holding one entry per CDR3 protein. The table includes fewer than 350,000 distinct CDR3 sequences, 7.5% to 9.5% detected once. Study-level points and caveats: Detection of some responders pre-infection suggested pre-existing cross-reactive memory T cells participated. A balance of CD4 and CD8 characterized clones contracting day 15 to 85, whereas later expanders leaned CD4+.

A remark on this clonotype: Its antigen is not identified.

The TCR was taken from a man aged 18 to 30 who had mild COVID-19 (a few samples of this study predate the infection). Cell type and time point are not known. Sequenced material: PBMCs or a T cell subset sorted from them (not recorded which).

The CDR3 bases are TGCGCCAGCAGCCAAGGATTGAGCGGGGGGGGCTATGAGCAGTTCTTC. Translating gives CASSQGLSGGGYEQFF. V gene TRBV4-3 combines with J gene TRBJ2-1; TRBD2 matches 10 bases. CDR1 LGHNA and CDR2 YSLEER come from the germline V gene. The CDR3 extends over 16 amino acids. Trimming removed 1 base from V and 8 bases from J; junction bases left unmatched: 8.